These 10 T cell receptor beta chains share one sample of origin, sequenced in a study of low-dose radiotherapy and immunotherapy resistance in tumors. Specified time point: before trial treatment. TRAV- and TRBV-specific primers were used for first-strand cDNA, which covered alpha and beta chains. TCRs underwent roughly 20 PCR cycles of amplification with a constant-region primer and V-primer adapter. TCRdb ran MiXCR on the reads and lists one entry per CDR3 protein. The data contain around 65,000 distinct CDR3 sequences, 26% of them singletons. The sequencing used PBMCs, collected before treatment. The receptors stem from a male donor with rectosigmoid adenocarcinoma.

At least ten counts were recorded for this clonotype. V gene TRBV10-3 combines with J gene TRBJ1-1; TRBD1 is a possible D gene (6 bases). Trimming pared 4 bases from V and 8 bases from J, leaving 17 bases between. CDR3 size: 14 residues. Germline-derived CDR1 and CDR2 are ENHRY and SYGVKD. The chain's CDR3 is CAISGSTRGREAFF. DNA for the CDR3: TGTGCCATCAGTGGGTCCACGAGGGGGAGAGAAGCTTTCTTT.

In its sample, this clonotype was seen many times. This sequence joins TRBV7-9 and TRBJ1-1, with TRBD1 as a possible D gene (6 bases). CDR1 and CDR2 from the germline V gene are SEHNR and FQNEAQ (reference sequence). V shed 1 base and J shed 2 bases, with 8 bases lying between them. The CDR3 has 14 residues. DNA for the CDR3: TGTGCCAGCAGCTTAGTGGGGGCTAACACTGAAGCTTTCTTT. As protein: CASSLVGANTEAFF. The whole variable domain, remainder taken from reference TRBV7-9 and TRBJ1-1, is DTGVSQNPRHKITKRGQNVTFRCDPISEHNRLYWYRQTLGQGPEFLTYFQNEAQLEKSRLLSDRFSAERPKGSFSTLEIQRTEQGDSAMYLCASSLVGANTEAFFGQGTRLTVV.

This clonotype was counted at least ten times. The gene calls are TRBV2 and TRBJ2-2; 11 positions agree with TRBD1. Germline lookup yields CDR1 SNHLY and CDR2 FYNNEI. CDR3 size: 15 residues. J lost 3 bases, V lost 6 bases, and 3 bases had no gene match. The CDR3: CASRRDRGYTGELFF. CDR3 in DNA: TGTGCCAGCAGGAGGGACAGGGGGTACACCGGGGAGCTGTTTTTT.

The sample holds many counts of this clonotype. The chain couples TRBV10-3 to TRBJ2-3, with D maybe TRBD2 (5 bases). The CDR3 contains 13 residues. The germline V gene has CDR1 ENHRY and CDR2 SYGVKD. The V gene lost 0 bases and the J gene lost 7 bases, with 8 bases spanning the gap. The CDR3 DNA sequence: TGTGCCATCAGTGAGTCAGAGGGCTATACGCAGTATTTT. It yields the protein CAISESEGYTQYF.

This clonotype showed up many times. The chain is built from TRBV29-1 and TRBJ1-1, with 7 nucleotides matching TRBD1. V lost 7 bases to trimming and J lost 3 bases; unmatched junction nucleotides: 17. CDR3 length: 16 residues. From germline, CDR1 is SQVTM and CDR2 ANQGSEA. The CDR3, as DNA: TGCAGCGCGAGGGGGGAGACAGGGTCGGTCGACACTGAAGCTTTCTTT. This translates into CSARGETGSVDTEAFF.

As regards this clonotype: A far larger clone is one nucleotide away, so this likely arose from a read error. The rearrangement links TRBV4-2 to TRBJ2-2; D might be TRBD1 (5 bases). V lost 6 bases to trimming and J lost 0 bases, with 11 bases between them. This CDR3 is 15 amino acids long. Germline CDR1 is LGHNA and CDR2 is YNFKEQ. CDR3 in amino acids: CASSFSRANTGELFF. In DNA form, the CDR3 reads TGTGCCAGCAGTTTTAGCAGGGCGAACACCGGGGAGCTGTTTTTT.

At least ten counts were recorded for this clonotype. The rearrangement uses TRBV19 and TRBJ2-5; D is possibly TRBD2 (5 bases). Between the trimmed V and J ends, which lost 4 bases and 2 bases, there was a span of 11 bases. The CDR3 consists of 14 residues. Germline V gene data show CDR1 as LNHDA and CDR2 as SQIVND (reference sequence). The CDR3 sequence is CASSSRGRQETQYF. In DNA, the CDR3 is TGTGCCAGTAGTAGCCGGGGAAGGCAAGAGACCCAGTACTTC.

This clonotype was recorded at least ten times. The chain employs TRBV28 and TRBJ2-2, with D hard to call. V lost 3 bases, J lost 2 bases, and 4 bases lay in between. Germline values: CDR1 MDHEN, CDR2 SYDVKM. The CDR3 has 13 amino acids. As DNA, the CDR3 is TGTGCCAGCAGTTTTCCAAACACCGGGGAGCTGTTTTTT. Translating gives CASSFPNTGELFF.

There are many counts of this clonotype. J is TRBJ2-7 and V is TRBV28; the match to TRBD1 covers 7 bases. This CDR3 comprises 14 residues. The germline V gene has CDR1 MDHEN and CDR2 SYDVKM. With V trimmed by 4 bases and J by 7 bases, 10 bases remained unmatched. The CDR3 loop is CASSWGQIRSEQYF. The CDR3 coding sequence is TGTGCCAGCAGTTGGGGACAGATTAGATCTGAGCAGTACTTC.

The chain carries TRBV6-5 and TRBJ2-7; 9 positions agree with TRBD1. Germline loops: CDR1 MNHEY, CDR2 SVGAGI. The CDR3 is 15 residues long. Trimming cost V 5 bases and J 5 bases; bases outside gene matches: 10. CDR3 protein: CASSPTGGPRDEQYF. The DNA for the CDR3 is TGTGCCAGCAGTCCTACAGGGGGCCCACGGGACGAGCAGTACTTC.